These T cell receptor beta chains were read from a single sample in a study of blood T cell repertoires in COVID-19. Libraries were prepared by immunoSEQ multiplex PCR; TCRdb keeps only in-frame clonotypes and omits some of them. The sample has about 330,000 clones, about nine tenths seen once; the top ten hold roughly a tenth. Sequencing was done on a sample of peripheral blood. These receptors all come from a man aged 30-40 years with COVID-19, enrolled during active disease. Each CDR3 is given with its conserved first and last residue. A D gene is named only where the DNA matches it firmly. Clone sizes are given selectively: once, few, many, or a class where the clone is expanded.

CASSVGSGGNTGELFF	TGTGCCAGCAGCGTTGGGAGCGGAGGGAACACCGGGGAGCTGTTTTTT	NA	TRBJ2-2	NA	TRBV9
CASSFLSSGLGKHNEQFF	TGTGCCAGCAGTTTTTTGTCCTCAGGGCTAGGGAAACACAATGAGCAGTTCTTC	NA	TRBJ2-1	once	TRBV27
CSVARQGSNTGELFF	TGCAGCGTTGCCCGACAGGGATCGAACACCGGGGAGCTGTTTTTT	TRBD1	TRBJ2-2	NA	TRBV29-1
CASTGGPGNTIYF	TGTGCCAGCACAGGGGGTCCCGGAAACACCATATATTTT	TRBD1	TRBJ1-3	NA	TRBV7-2
CSASAPGTGGGWGTEAFF	TGCAGTGCTAGTGCCCCCGGGACAGGGGGCGGCTGGGGCACTGAAGCTTTCTTT	TRBD1	TRBJ1-1	few	TRBV20-1
CASSLQLGYNQPQHF	TGTGCCAGCAGTCTTCAGCTGGGCTATAATCAGCCCCAGCATTTT	NA	TRBJ1-5	NA	TRBV6-2/TRBV6-3
CASSGPTDTQYF	TGTGCCAGCAGCGGTCCCACAGATACGCAGTATTTT	NA	TRBJ2-3	once	TRBV6-5
CASSSKQGLNEKLFF	TGCGCCAGCAGCTCCAAACAGGGCCTTAATGAAAAACTGTTTTTT	NA	TRBJ1-4	NA	TRBV5-1
CASSFGVHEQYF	TGTGCCAGCAGTTTCGGGGTCCACGAGCAGTACTTC	NA	TRBJ2-7	NA	TRBV12-3/TRBV12-4
CASSQSGALNQPQHF	TGCGCCAGCAGCCAATCAGGGGCTCTCAATCAGCCCCAGCATTTT	NA	TRBJ1-5	NA	TRBV4-3
CASTTAGSSSTDTQYF	TGTGCCAGCACCACAGCAGGCTCCTCTAGCACAGATACGCAGTATTTT	NA	TRBJ2-3	NA	TRBV7-2
CASSLVSPGVSDTQYF	TGTGCCAGCAGCCTCGTAAGTCCCGGGGTCTCAGATACGCAGTATTTT	NA	TRBJ2-3	NA	TRBV6-2/TRBV6-3
CASSLVSSYEQYF	TGTGCCAGCAGCTTGGTTAGCTCCTACGAGCAGTACTTC	NA	TRBJ2-7	NA	TRBV5-5
CASRGQNYEQYF	TGCGCCAGCAGGGGACAGAACTACGAGCAGTACTTC	TRBD1	TRBJ2-7	few	TRBV5-1
CASSPRAASSYEQYF	TGTGCCAGCAGCCCCAGGGCAGCCTCCTCCTACGAGCAGTACTTC	NA	TRBJ2-7	NA	TRBV9